Below are 23 T cell receptor beta chains sequenced from a single sample in a study of blood T cell repertoires in COVID-19 (dated by TCRdb to about 2020). Library preparation employed the immunoSEQ multiplex PCR assay. TCRdb obtained this table from immuneACCESS and retained in-frame rearrangements with V and J assigned. These tables miss some clones; where compared with another copy, unresolved V genes account for less than half of the shortfall, and the remainder is unexplained. Counted in this sample were approximately 200,000 clones; 70% to 90% of them appeared once. The ten largest clonotypes hold around 2.3% of the sample. Sequenced: peripheral blood. The receptors were gathered from a man in his 70s with active or convalescent COVID-19.

The rearrangement links TRBV30 to TRBJ2-7, with 7 bases aligning to TRBD2. This CDR3 is 11 amino acids long. The germline V gene encodes CDR1 GTSNPN and CDR2 SVGIG (reference sequence). The ends lost 7 bases at V and 5 bases at J; junction bases unmatched: 5. The CDR3 spells CAYYGGNEQYF. As DNA, the CDR3 is TGTGCCTACTACGGGGGGAACGAGCAGTACTTC.

This chain links TRBV5-8 with TRBJ1-1; D remains unclear. Trimming removed 0 bases from V and 1 base from J, with 4 bases in between. The CDR3 spans 13 residues. Germline assignment: CDR1 SGHTS and CDR2 YDEGEE. CDR3 DNA: TGTGCCAGCAGCTTGGGCAGGAACACTGAAGCTTTCTTT. Translating gives CASSLGRNTEAFF. The whole variable domain, filled in from reference TRBV5-8 and TRBJ1-1, reads EAGVTQSPTHLIKTRGQQATLRCSPISGHTSVYWYQQALGLGLQFLLWYDEGEERNRGNFPPRFSGRQFPNYSSELNVNALELEDSALYLCASSLGRNTEAFFGQGTRLTVV.

V usage is TRBV7-8 and J usage is TRBJ2-7; 7 bases are shared with TRBD2. V lost 5 bases to trimming and J lost 4 bases; unmatched junction nucleotides: 11. The CDR3 consists of 15 residues. CDR1 and CDR2 from the germline V gene are SGHVS and FQNEAQ. The CDR3 coding sequence is TGTGCCAGCAGCCCTTCAGCGGGATCTTTGTACGAGCAGTACTTC. Translation gives CASSPSAGSLYEQYF.

The chain employs TRBV19 and TRBJ2-1, with 7 bases aligning to TRBD1. Per germline, CDR1 LNHDA and CDR2 SQIVND (reference sequence). The ends lost 0 bases at V and 12 bases at J; junction bases unmatched: 11. The length of the CDR3 is 15 residues. The CDR3 is CASSIDRMLGDRQFF. DNA of the CDR3: TGTGCCAGTAGTATAGATCGGATGCTAGGGGACAGGCAGTTCTTC.

This clone was observed a handful of times. The chain couples TRBV18 to TRBJ1-2; 7 nucleotides line up with TRBD1. Germline CDR1 KGHSH, CDR2 LQKENI. This CDR3 is built from 16 residues. Trimming at V came to 1 base and at J to 4 bases, leaving 9 bases not matched to a gene. In DNA, the CDR3 is TGTGCCAGCTCACCACAACAGGGGATGGCGGGCTATGGCTACACCTTC. This codes for CASSPQQGMAGYGYTF.

Written as DNA, the CDR3 is TGTGCCTGGACGTGGGCGCTCGACGGATCACCCCTCCACTTT. It encodes CAWTWALDGSPLHF. The chain is built from TRBV30 and TRBJ1-6; no clear D. Trimming left V 4 bases short and J 10 bases short, with 17 bases between. This CDR3 spans 14 amino acids. Germline V gives CDR1 GTSNPN, CDR2 SVGIG (reference sequence).

The DNA of the CDR3 is TGTGCCAGTAGTCCCGTTCGGGGGGGAGCTGGAACCTACGAGCAGTACTTC. Protein: CASSPVRGGAGTYEQYF. J is TRBJ2-7 and V is TRBV19; 8 bases agree with TRBD2. This CDR3 is built from 17 residues. Germline V gene lookup returns CDR1 LNHDA and CDR2 SQIVND (reference sequence). V was pared by 5 bases and J by 2 bases, with 14 bases of the junction left unmatched. Looking up the rest from reference TRBV19 and TRBJ2-7 gives the full variable domain: DGGITQSPKYLFRKEGQNVTLSCEQNLNHDAMYWYRQDPGQGLRLIYYSQIVNDFQKGDIAEGYSVSREKKESFPLTVTSAQKNPTAFYLCASSPVRGGAGTYEQYFGPGTRLTVT.

The chain couples TRBV3-1 (or the pseudogene TRBV3-2) to TRBJ2-7, with TRBD2 matching over 12 bases. CDR3 size: 16 residues. Trimming cost V 3 bases and J 3 bases; bases outside gene matches: 6. Germline CDR1 and CDR2: LGHDT and YNNKEL (reference sequence). CDR3 DNA: TGTGCCAGCAGCCAGGGACTAGCGGGTCCCAACTACGAGCAGTACTTC. Translating it yields CASSQGLAGPNYEQYF.

The rearrangement links TRBV29-1 to TRBJ1-3; possibly TRBD1 for D (5 bases). The V end lost 6 bases, the J end lost 0 bases, and 18 bases lay between the germline ends. In germline, CDR1 is SQVTM, CDR2 ANQGSEA. This CDR3 has 16 amino acids. CDR3 sequence reads: CSVLPPDNPSGNTIYF. The CDR3 DNA reads TGCAGCGTCTTACCGCCGGACAACCCCTCTGGAAACACCATATATTTT.

The chain uses TRBV30 and TRBJ2-1; 8 positions match TRBD1. The J segment lost 7 bases and the V segment lost 4 bases, leaving 6 bases of the junction unmatched. The CDR3 spans 13 residues. Germline V lookup: CDR1 GTSNPN, CDR2 SVGIG (reference sequence). The CDR3 sequence is CAWTGQGRNEQFF. The CDR3 DNA sequence: TGTGCCTGGACAGGACAGGGTAGGAATGAGCAGTTCTTC.

The V gene is TRBV7-2, the J gene TRBJ1-2, with 9 bases matching TRBD1. The CDR3 runs 14 residues. Per germline, CDR1 SGHTA and CDR2 FQGNSA. Trimming cost V 1 base and J 7 bases; bases outside gene matches: 4. CDR3 sequence (DNA): TGTGCCAGCAGCTTAGACAGGGGGCTGGGTGGCTACACCTTC. Amino acid sequence: CASSLDRGLGGYTF.

This clone has only one observation. This CDR3 is CAWSVTGIGELFF. The CDR3 nucleotides read TGTGCCTGGAGTGTAACCGGTATCGGGGAGCTGTTTTTT. J is TRBJ2-2 and V is TRBV30; D call uncertain. V lost 0 bases to trimming and J lost 7 bases, with 9 bases between them. The CDR3 loop spans 13 amino acids. Germline V gives CDR1 GTSNPN, CDR2 SVGIG (reference sequence).

The rearrangement joins TRBV30 to TRBJ1-2; D not certain. Germline CDR1 and CDR2: GTSNPN and SVGIG (reference sequence). The CDR3 runs to 11 residues. Trimming removed 4 bases from V and 5 bases from J, with 8 bases in between. The CDR3 region is CAWTAGYGYTF. In DNA, the CDR3 is TGTGCCTGGACCGCGGGGTATGGCTACACCTTC.

The V gene is TRBV27, the J gene TRBJ2-6; 8 bases fit TRBD2. This CDR3 is built from 17 residues. Germline V lookup: CDR1 MNHEY, CDR2 SMNVEV (reference sequence). J was trimmed by 2 bases and V by 4 bases; bases with no gene match: 7. In DNA form, the CDR3 reads TGTGCCAGCAGTTCCGGGGGGGGGCATACTGGGGCCAACGTCCTGACTTTC. This gives the protein CASSSGGGHTGANVLTF.

The chain carries TRBV3-1 (or the pseudogene TRBV3-2) and TRBJ1-4; the D is unclear. V was cut by 11 bases and J by 8 bases, with 15 bases left in between. Germline V gene data show CDR1 as LGHDT and CDR2 as YNNKEL (reference sequence). The CDR3 spans 12 residues. The CDR3 loop reads CARRPGREKLFF. In DNA, the CDR3 is TGTGCCCGTCGACCAGGCCGGGAAAAACTGTTTTTT.

V is TRBV13 and J is TRBJ2-3; 12 bases fit TRBD2. In germline, CDR1 is PRHDT, CDR2 FYEKMQ (reference sequence). This CDR3 comprises 19 residues. Losses at the gene ends were 2 bases for V and 0 bases for J; bases not matched to a gene: 9. The CDR3 loop reads CASSLLGLAGGPSTDTQYF. The CDR3, as DNA: TGTGCCAGCAGCTTATTGGGGCTAGCGGGGGGGCCAAGCACAGATACGCAGTATTTT.

The CDR3 DNA reads as TGTGCCAGCAGTTTATCGTGGCGGCCCCCAAATTTTGAAAACATTCAGTACTTC. Protein sequence: CASSLSWRPPNFENIQYF. The chain couples TRBV27 to TRBJ2-4; D is ambiguous. The V gene's germline CDR1 is MNHEY and CDR2 SMNVEV (reference sequence). Trimming left V 0 bases short and J 5 bases short, with 20 bases between. The CDR3 has 18 residues.

The rearrangement joins TRBV25-1 to TRBJ2-1; TRBD1 agrees at 8 bases. CDR3 length equals 14 residues. In germline, CDR1 is MGHDK, CDR2 SYGVNS. V was clipped by 7 bases and J by 11 bases; unmatched bases: 13. In nucleotides, the CDR3 is TGTGCCAGCACCGAGACAGGGGCGCTTAGTAAGCAGTTCTTC. Protein product: CASTETGALSKQFF.

This chain links TRBV18 with TRBJ2-1; 11 bases line up with TRBD1. The CDR3 has 17 residues. Losses at the gene ends were 3 bases for V and 7 bases for J; bases not matched to a gene: 11. CDR1 and CDR2 (germline): KGHSH, LQKENI. This chain's CDR3 is CASSPFIPGQGENEQFF. DNA for the CDR3: TGTGCCAGCTCACCTTTTATTCCGGGACAGGGGGAAAATGAGCAGTTCTTC.

This clone was counted a single time. The V and J genes are TRBV24-1 and TRBJ2-3; no reliable D call. The CDR3 covers 16 residues. The V end was cut by 3 bases, the J end by 0 bases, with 12 bases between. Germline V gene lookup returns CDR1 KGHDR and CDR2 SFDVKD. The CDR3 DNA reads as TGTGCCACCAGTGATCGCCGGCAGGATAGCACAGATACGCAGTATTTT. This codes for CATSDRRQDSTDTQYF.

V and J are TRBV18 and TRBJ2-7; 7 bases fit TRBD1. The V and J ends lost 5 bases and 4 bases, in that order; junction bases with no gene match: 8. The CDR3 is 14 amino acids. Germline V gives CDR1 KGHSH, CDR2 LQKENI. DNA for the CDR3: TGTGCCAGCTCAAGGGGACAGAGAGCATACGAGCAGTACTTC. Amino acids: CASSRGQRAYEQYF.

The chain employs TRBV30 and TRBJ1-5; unclear D gene. The CDR3 consists of 14 residues. V dropped 0 bases and J dropped 5 bases, with 11 bases sitting between them. Germline loops: CDR1 GTSNPN, CDR2 SVGIG (reference sequence). CDR3 sequence reads: CAWSVPGRHQPQHF. The CDR3 DNA follows: TGTGCCTGGAGTGTACCGGGGAGGCATCAGCCCCAGCATTTT.

The rearrangement links TRBV19 to TRBJ2-7, with 9 nucleotides matching TRBD1. The CDR3 sequence is 15 residues long. Germline CDR1 reads LNHDA; CDR2 reads SQIVND (reference sequence). The V gene end was trimmed by 10 bases and the J gene end by 4 bases; junction bases not matched to a gene: 14. The CDR3 protein is CATSPHGQGLYEQYF. The CDR3 DNA is TGTGCCACCTCGCCGCACGGACAGGGGCTGTACGAGCAGTACTTC.